This T cell receptor (beta chain) emerged from a study of cytomegalovirus exposure and HLA in healthy donors. Study findings and constraints: Excluded: some indistinguishable V segments such as TRBV6-2 and TRBV6-3.

A few counts support this clone. Its antigen is currently unknown. This CDR3 comprises 15 residues. The germline V gene encodes CDR1 GTSNPN and CDR2 SVGIG (reference sequence). Trimming stripped 0 bases from V and 1 base from J, with 10 bases between. Healthy people donating bone marrow made up the donors. The primer mix had 60 Vbeta and 13 Jbeta primers. The assay was immunoSEQ multiplex PCR, and TCRdb's table has in-frame clones only and misses some. The repertoire has about 89,000 clones, around 84% of them found once; the top ten carry 6.5% to 9%. This clonotype was obtained from a man aged 35-49 years in good health and CMV-seropositive. The material sequenced was PBMCs. This sequence joins TRBV30 and TRBJ1-3; D is unresolved. This CDR3 reads CAWSVITRSGNTIYF. The CDR3 coding sequence is TGTGCCTGGAGTGTAATTACCAGGTCTGGAAACACCATATATTTT.